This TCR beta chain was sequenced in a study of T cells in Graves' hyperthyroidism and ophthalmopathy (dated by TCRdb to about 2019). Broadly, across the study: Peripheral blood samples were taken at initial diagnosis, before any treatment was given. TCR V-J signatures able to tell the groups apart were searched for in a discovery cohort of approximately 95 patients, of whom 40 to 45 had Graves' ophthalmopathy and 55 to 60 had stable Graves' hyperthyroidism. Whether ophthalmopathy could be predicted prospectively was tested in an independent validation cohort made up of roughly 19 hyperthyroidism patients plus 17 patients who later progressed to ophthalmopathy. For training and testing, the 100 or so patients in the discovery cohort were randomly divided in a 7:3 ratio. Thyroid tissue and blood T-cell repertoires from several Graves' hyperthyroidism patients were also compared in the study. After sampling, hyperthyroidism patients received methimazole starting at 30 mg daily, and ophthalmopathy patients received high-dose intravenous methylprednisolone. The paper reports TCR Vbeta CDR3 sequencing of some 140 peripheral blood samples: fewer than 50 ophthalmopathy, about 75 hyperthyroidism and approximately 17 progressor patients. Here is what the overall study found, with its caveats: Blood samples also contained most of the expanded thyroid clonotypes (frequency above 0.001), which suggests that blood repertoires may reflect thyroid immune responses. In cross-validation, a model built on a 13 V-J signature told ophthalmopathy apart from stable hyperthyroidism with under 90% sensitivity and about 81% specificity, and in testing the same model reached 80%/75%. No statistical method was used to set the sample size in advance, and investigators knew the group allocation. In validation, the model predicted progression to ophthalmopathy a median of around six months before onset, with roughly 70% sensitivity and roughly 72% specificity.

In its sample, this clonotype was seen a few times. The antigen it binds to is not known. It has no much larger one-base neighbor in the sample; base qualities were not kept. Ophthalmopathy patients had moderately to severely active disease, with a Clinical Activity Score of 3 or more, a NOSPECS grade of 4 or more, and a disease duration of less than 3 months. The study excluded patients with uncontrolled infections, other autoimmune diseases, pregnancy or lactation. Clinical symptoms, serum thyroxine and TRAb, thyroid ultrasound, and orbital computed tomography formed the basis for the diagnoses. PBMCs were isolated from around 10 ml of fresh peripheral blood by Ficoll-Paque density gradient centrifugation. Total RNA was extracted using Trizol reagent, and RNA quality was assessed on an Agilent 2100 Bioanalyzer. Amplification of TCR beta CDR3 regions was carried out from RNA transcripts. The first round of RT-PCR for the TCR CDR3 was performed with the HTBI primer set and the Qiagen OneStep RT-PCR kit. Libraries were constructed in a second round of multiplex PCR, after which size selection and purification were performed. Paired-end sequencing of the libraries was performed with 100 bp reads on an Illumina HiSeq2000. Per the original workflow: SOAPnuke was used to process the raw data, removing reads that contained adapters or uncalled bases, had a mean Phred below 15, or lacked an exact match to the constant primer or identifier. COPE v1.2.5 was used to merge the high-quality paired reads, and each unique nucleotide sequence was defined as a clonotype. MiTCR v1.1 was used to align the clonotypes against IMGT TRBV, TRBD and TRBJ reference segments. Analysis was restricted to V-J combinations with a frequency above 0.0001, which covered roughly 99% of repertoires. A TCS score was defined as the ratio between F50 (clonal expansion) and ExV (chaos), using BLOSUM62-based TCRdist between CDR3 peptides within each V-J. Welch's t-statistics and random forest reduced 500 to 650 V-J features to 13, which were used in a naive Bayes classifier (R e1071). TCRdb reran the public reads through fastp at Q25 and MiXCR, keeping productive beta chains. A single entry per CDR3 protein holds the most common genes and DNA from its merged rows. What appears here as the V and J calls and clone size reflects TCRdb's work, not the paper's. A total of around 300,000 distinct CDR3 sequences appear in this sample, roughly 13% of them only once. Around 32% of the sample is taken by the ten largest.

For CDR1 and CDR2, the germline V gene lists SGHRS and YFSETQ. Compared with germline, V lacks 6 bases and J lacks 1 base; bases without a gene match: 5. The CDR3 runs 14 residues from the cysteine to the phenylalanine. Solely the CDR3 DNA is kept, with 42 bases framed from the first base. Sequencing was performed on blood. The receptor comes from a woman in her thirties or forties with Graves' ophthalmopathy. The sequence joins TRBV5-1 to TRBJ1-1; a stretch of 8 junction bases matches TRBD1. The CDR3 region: CASNQGQGNTEAFF. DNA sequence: TGCGCCAGCAACCAAGGACAGGGGAACACTGAAGCTTTCTTT.